The 14 T cell receptor beta chains below come from one sample, sequenced in a study of control samples from healthy donors and cancer patients (dated by TCRdb to 2020 to 2022). Library construction relied on the immunoSEQ multiplex PCR assay. Sourced from immuneACCESS, this table was stored by TCRdb with only in-frame sequences that have V and J called. A share of the clones is absent; for the studies checked, an unresolved V gene accounts for under half, and the remainder has no known explanation. Recorded for this sample are approximately 190,000 clones; 91% of them occurred a single time. The ten top clones hold approximately 1.8% of the sample. Sequenced input: blood. These receptors all stem from a man aged 30 to 45 in good health.

The V and J genes are TRBV3-1 (or the pseudogene TRBV3-2) and TRBJ2-1, with TRBD1 identical over 7 bases. Losses at the gene ends were 3 bases for V and 3 bases for J; bases not matched to a gene: 5. Germline CDR1 and CDR2: LGHDT and YNNKEL (reference sequence). This CDR3 region has 15 residues. The CDR3 is CASSHEGANYNEQFF. CDR3 in DNA: TGTGCCAGCAGCCATGAGGGGGCAAACTACAATGAGCAGTTCTTC.

The chain uses TRBV6-2 or TRBV6-3 and TRBJ2-3, with D possibly being TRBD1 (5 bases). Per germline, CDR1 MNHEY and CDR2 SVGEGT. The CDR3 is made up of 17 amino acids. The germline V and J ends were trimmed by 2 bases and 3 bases, with 18 bases remaining between them. The CDR3 here is CASSYAQTVLGTDTQYF. As DNA, the CDR3 is TGTGCCAGCAGTTACGCCCAGACAGTCCTCGGGACAGATACGCAGTATTTT.

The chain employs TRBV6-4 and TRBJ2-1; D may match TRBD1 or TRBD2 (5 bases each). CDR3 length: 13 residues. The germline V gene has CDR1 MRHNA and CDR2 SNTAGT. The V end was cut by 10 bases, the J end by 0 bases, with 10 bases between. CDR3 nucleotides: TGTGCCATTGAGGGACGCTCCTACAATGAGCAGTTCTTC. Encoded protein: CAIEGRSYNEQFF.

The chain joins TRBV5-4 to TRBJ1-2; D gene ambiguous. This CDR3 region has 15 residues. Germline V gene data show CDR1 as SGHNT and CDR2 as YYREEE (reference sequence). V was cut by 0 bases and J by 4 bases, with 13 bases left in between. The CDR3, as DNA: TGTGCCAGCAGCTTGGCTCGGGGAATCGGCTATGGCTACACCTTC. Protein sequence: CASSLARGIGYGYTF.

This clone was observed a single time. The chain uses TRBV2 and TRBJ1-5; possible D gene TRBD1, 6 bases. The CDR3 contains 15 residues. Looked up from germline, CDR1 is SNHLY and CDR2 is FYNNEI. Trimming stripped 6 bases from V and 4 bases from J, with 16 bases between. This CDR3 is CASRPDRKLNQPQHF. Here the CDR3 DNA reads TGTGCCAGCAGACCGGACAGAAAACTTAATCAGCCCCAGCATTTT. The full variable domain, in which reference TRBV2 and TRBJ1-5 provide the parts outside the CDR3, is EPEVTQTPSHQVTQMGQEVILRCVPISNHLYFYWYRQILGQKVEFLVSFYNNEISEKSEIFDDQFSVERPDGSNFTLKIRSTKLEDSAMYFCASRPDRKLNQPQHFGDGTRLSIL.

V gene TRBV7-2 combines with J gene TRBJ2-1; 9 bases map to TRBD2. CDR1 is SGHTA, CDR2 FQGNSA, per germline. CDR3 length: 15 amino acids. Trimming at V came to 5 bases and at J to 4 bases, leaving 6 bases not matched to a gene. The CDR3 bases are TGTGCCAGCAGCCGGGCGGGGGGGCCGTACAATGAGCAGTTCTTC. The encoded protein is CASSRAGGPYNEQFF.

V gene TRBV12-3 or TRBV12-4 combines with J gene TRBJ1-4; TRBD1 agrees at 8 bases. The CDR3 length is 13 residues. V trimming: 5 bases; J trimming: 8 bases; junction bases outside the gene matches: 4. This chain's CDR3 is CASSTTGAEKLFF. In nucleotides, the CDR3 is TGTGCCAGCAGTACGACAGGGGCCGAAAAACTGTTTTTT.

This chain uses TRBV3-1 (or the pseudogene TRBV3-2) with TRBJ1-1; D is ambiguous. The CDR3 has 14 amino acids. Trimming took off 1 base at V and 5 bases at J, with 11 bases between the two ends. Germline V CDR1 and CDR2: LGHDT, YNNKEL (reference sequence). The CDR3 spells CASSQALEKTEAFF. The CDR3 DNA reads TGTGCCAGCAGCCAAGCTTTGGAGAAGACTGAAGCTTTCTTT.

The chain uses TRBV19 and TRBJ2-6; D tentatively fits TRBD1 or TRBD2 (5 bases each). CDR3 length: 15 residues. Trimming cost V 7 bases and J 2 bases, with 12 bases left between them. Germline CDR1 and CDR2: LNHDA and SQIVND (reference sequence). The CDR3 here is CASTGTHAGANVLTF. The CDR3 DNA sequence: TGTGCCAGTACCGGGACCCACGCTGGGGCCAACGTCCTGACTTTC. Using reference TRBV19 and TRBJ2-6 for the parts outside the CDR3, the full variable domain is DGGITQSPKYLFRKEGQNVTLSCEQNLNHDAMYWYRQDPGQGLRLIYYSQIVNDFQKGDIAEGYSVSREKKESFPLTVTSAQKNPTAFYLCASTGTHAGANVLTFGAGSRLTVL.

The chain uses TRBV6-5 and TRBJ2-3; no definite D call. The V gene lost 2 bases and the J gene lost 2 bases, with 8 bases spanning the gap. The CDR3 is made up of 14 amino acids. Germline values: CDR1 MNHEY, CDR2 SVGAGI. The CDR3 here is CASSYGLSTDTQYF. CDR3 sequence (DNA): TGTGCCAGCAGTTACGGGCTATCCACAGATACGCAGTATTTT.

This rearrangement joins TRBV30 to TRBJ2-2; 7 bases are a match to TRBD1. J lost 2 bases, V lost 4 bases, and 4 bases had no gene match. The CDR3 has 14 residues. CDR1 and CDR2 from the germline V gene are GTSNPN and SVGIG (reference sequence). The DNA of the CDR3 is TGTGCCTGGAAGAGGACAGGAAACACCGGGGAGCTGTTTTTT. Translation gives CAWKRTGNTGELFF.

The chain uses TRBV9 and TRBJ2-5, with 11 bases aligning to TRBD1. This CDR3 region has 16 residues. Looked up from germline, CDR1 is SGDLS and CDR2 is YYNGEE. V was pared by 4 bases and J by 4 bases, with 9 bases of the junction left unmatched. The CDR3 sequence is CASSPLDRGQGETQYF. CDR3 in DNA: TGTGCCAGCAGCCCATTGGACAGGGGGCAGGGAGAGACCCAGTACTTC.

The chain carries TRBV5-1 and TRBJ2-1, with D uncertain. The CDR3 spans 16 residues. Germline V gives CDR1 SGHRS, CDR2 YFSETQ. The V end lost 4 bases, the J end lost 4 bases, and 18 bases lay between the germline ends. In DNA, the CDR3 is TGCGCCAGCAGCACCCGACCGCCCGGAGAATACAATGAGCAGTTCTTC. Protein product: CASSTRPPGEYNEQFF.

The V and J genes are TRBV6-5 and TRBJ1-4; a possible D gene is TRBD1 (5 bases). The CDR3 has 15 amino acids. Per the germline V gene, CDR1 is MNHEY and CDR2 is SVGAGI. Trimming stripped 3 bases from V and 5 bases from J, with 13 bases between. This CDR3 reads CASSYTEGRNEKLFF. As DNA, the CDR3 is TGTGCCAGCAGTTATACGGAGGGGAGAAATGAAAAACTGTTTTTT.